The following is a TCR beta chain sequence with its context. What it binds is not known. The same CDR3 is also encoded by other DNA sequences in this sample. The data were obtained in a study of cytomegalovirus exposure and HLA in healthy donors. Study-level results: A later analysis found most CMV-associated TCR beta chains apparently HLA-restricted.

The CDR3 is made up of 14 amino acids. Germline CDR1 is MNHEY and CDR2 is SMNVEV (reference sequence). V was pared by 5 bases and J by 6 bases, with 8 bases of the junction left unmatched. PCR primers comprised 60 Vbeta and 13 Jbeta primers. The repertoire was sequenced with immunoSEQ multiplex PCR; TCRdb's copy has only in-frame clones and lacks some. The sample yields about 82,000 clones, 60% to 80% seen once. V gene TRBV27 combines with J gene TRBJ2-7, with TRBD1 matching 9 bases. This TCR came from a man aged 45-60 years in good health and CMV-seronegative. Sequenced: PBMCs. CDR3 DNA: TGTGCCAGCAGTCTACAGGGGGCGCGAGGCGAGCAGTACTTC. Amino acid sequence: CASSLQGARGEQYF.